This T cell receptor beta chain stems from a study of T-cell reconstitution after alpha-beta-depleted transplantation in children. Findings and limits, study-wide: Reports say that about two months after transplant, the alpha-beta T cells came out of several hundred graft clones that had expanded. A year had passed since transplant, and T-cell counts and diversity by then came mostly from newly produced T cells.

Unique molecular identifiers tagged the TCRbeta library. TCRdb processed the PCR reads anew with MiXCR; each CDR3 protein has one entry. The repertoire includes 540,000 or so distinct CDR3 sequences, roughly 23% of them detected once, and roughly 15% sits in the top ten. This CDR3 comprises 14 residues. V lost 5 bases and J lost 2, with 12 bases in between. This clonotype was picked up a small number of times. Antigen unknown. This TCR was sampled from a boy under three years old who had a stem cell transplant for acute myeloid leukemia, so the T cells may come from the graft donor. The sequencing here drew on PBMCs, mostly from graft donor cells, taken 360 days after TCRalphabeta/CD19-depleted stem cell transplant. This chain uses TRBV12-3 or TRBV12-4 with TRBJ2-5; no clear D. The CDR3 nucleotides are TGTGCCAGCAGTCCCTGGACGGTGCAAGAGACCCAGTACTTC. Encoded protein: CASSPWTVQETQYF.